One T cell receptor beta chain is described in this entry. This specimen comes from a study of cytomegalovirus exposure and HLA in healthy donors. The PCR employed 60 Vbeta primers together with 13 Jbeta primers. The data were produced by immunoSEQ multiplex PCR, yet TCRdb's version contains in-frame clones alone and is incomplete. The sample lists 150,000 to 200,000 clones, around 78% occurring once. This receptor was taken from a man aged 30 to 39 in good health and CMV-seronegative. Material: PBMCs.

The DNA of the CDR3 is TGTGCCATCAGTGACAGGGACAGGGCTCAAGAGACCCAGTACTTC. Its translation: CAISDRDRAQETQYF. The V call is TRBV10-3, the J call TRBJ2-5; 9 bases fit TRBD1. The CDR3 length is 15 residues. Germline loops: CDR1 ENHRY, CDR2 SYGVKD. The V and J ends lost 3 bases and 2 bases, in that order; junction bases with no gene match: 4.